What follows describes a single T cell receptor beta chain. The sample belongs to a study of blood T cells in healthy people across ages. The V gene's germline CDR1 is SGDLS and CDR2 YYNGEE. The CDR3 is 17 amino acids. V dropped 0 bases and J dropped 1; count of bases not matched to a gene: 4. Next came a second PCR, run for about 7 to 12 cycles, which used a sample-barcoded 5' primer along with a J-beta primer mix. Carrying 12 random nucleotides, a template-switch adaptor labeled each individual cDNA molecule. Using its own MiXCR run on the 5' RACE reads, TCRdb lists one record per CDR3 protein. This table holds about 1.6 million distinct CDR3 sequences, around 36% found once. The authors drew around 9.3 milliliters of peripheral blood from each donor. A minimum of 6 micrograms of total RNA was extracted per sample.

This chain joins TRBV9 and TRBJ2-2; TRBD2 aligns across 9 bases. The TCR sequence derives from a woman between 25 and 40 years old in good health. The sample was blood. CDR3 sequence (DNA): TGTGCCAGCAGCGTAGCCCCGACTAGCGGGAACACCGGGGAGCTGTTTTTT. The encoded protein is CASSVAPTSGNTGELFF.